This T cell receptor beta chain was identified in a study of blood T cell repertoires in COVID-19. Background on the study: Acute and convalescent COVID-19 specimens originated in the United States, Italy and Spain. T cells, B-cell-depleted T cells, or PBMCs provided the cDNA or gDNA that served as material.

In the authors' methods: For nucleated cells, counts were estimated from reference gene primer amplification. Clones were read by immunoSEQ multiplex PCR, and TCRdb kept only the in-frame ones, dropping some. The V and J calls and clone size were taken over from that table, and D and trimming were inferred from the DNA. The sample yields around 320,000 clones, about 90% seen once. This CDR3 contains 11 residues. V was pared by 7 bases and J by 4 bases, with 7 bases between. V gene TRBV12-3 or TRBV12-4 combines with J gene TRBJ1-1; no definite D call. The receptor was isolated from a man aged 18-30 years with active or convalescent COVID-19. Input material: peripheral blood. The CDR3 here is CASKYSTEAFF. CDR3 coding DNA: TGTGCCAGCAAATACAGCACTGAAGCTTTCTTT.